The rows below give T cell receptor beta chains drawn from one sample of a study of early T cells in non-severe SARS-CoV-2 infection. TCRdb re-derived calls from the 5' RACE reads in MiXCR, one entry per CDR3 protein. The data contain tens of thousands of distinct CDR3 sequences, around 6% of them seen just once; the ten biggest clones take up around 8%. The sequenced sample consisted of whole blood. The receptor source for this set is an adult who was a healthcare worker with PCR-confirmed SARS-CoV-2 infection or an uninfected control (not recorded which). CDR3s include the opening cysteine and the closing phenylalanine or tryptophan. The D gene is left open where the match is weak. Some rows have no size entry. The others give once, few or many, or a class for an expanded clone.

few	TRBD1	TRBV12-3/TRBV12-4	TRBJ2-2	TGTGCCAGCAGTCCCGGACAGGGGGTGAACACCGGGGAGCTGTTTTTT	CASSPGQGVNTGELFF
many	.	TRBV15	TRBJ2-2	TGTGCCACCAGCAAACGGGACGGGGAGCTGTTTTTT	CATSKRDGELFF
few	TRBD2	TRBV25-1	TRBJ2-2	TGTGCCAGCAGGATCGGGGGGACCCCCAGAACCGGGGAGCTGTTTTTT	CASRIGGTPRTGELFF
many	TRBD1	TRBV7-9	TRBJ1-1	TGTGCCAGCAGAGGGACAGGGTATGGAGCTTTCTTT	CASRGTGYGAFF
many	.	TRBV4-1	TRBJ2-7	TGCGCCAGCAGCCAAGACCGTTCCTACGAGCAGTACTTC	CASSQDRSYEQYF
.	TRBD1	TRBV7-2	TRBJ2-2	TGTGCCAGCAGCTTAGCGCGGACAGGGAACACCGGGGAGCTGTTTTTT	CASSLARTGNTGELFF
many	TRBD1	TRBV6-5	TRBJ2-1	TGTGCCAGCAGTCGACAGGGGAGCTCCTACAATGAGCAGTTCTTC	CASSRQGSSYNEQFF
many	TRBD1	TRBV5-4	TRBJ1-6	TGTGCCAGCAGCTCAGGACAGGGGGGCTATAATTCACCCCTCCACTTT	CASSSGQGGYNSPLHF
many	.	TRBV21-1	TRBJ1-2	TGTGCCAGCAGCAAAGTTGGAGGCTACACCTTC	CASSKVGGYTF
few	.	TRBV5-4	TRBJ2-5	TGTGCCAGCAGCCCCAGGTCGGCCTCGGAGACCCAGTACTTC	CASSPRSASETQYF
medium-sized	.	TRBV12-3/TRBV12-4	TRBJ1-1	TGTGCCAGCAGCCTCGGGGACACCCCTGAAGCTTTCTTT	CASSLGDTPEAFF
few	TRBD2	TRBV20-1	TRBJ2-1	TGCAGTGCAAAAAGCGGGGGGAAAACCTACAATGAGCAGTTCTTC	CSAKSGGKTYNEQFF
few	.	TRBV30	TRBJ1-2	TGTGCCTGGAGTCGGGGAAACTATGGCTACACCTTC	CAWSRGNYGYTF
many	.	TRBV20-1	TRBJ1-1	TGCAGTGCTAGGGCTGGGGGGACGAACACTGAAGCTTTCTTT	CSARAGGTNTEAFF
.	.	TRBV7-2	TRBJ1-1	TGTGCCAGCAGCGCATTCTTGAGCACTGAAGCTTTCTTT	CASSAFLSTEAFF
.	TRBD1	TRBV11-2	TRBJ2-5	TGTGCCAGCAGGCGGGACAGGGGACAAGAGACCCAGTACTTC	CASRRDRGQETQYF
many	.	TRBV29-1	TRBJ2-1	TGCAGCGTTGACGAGAGGAACAATGAGCAGTTCTTC	CSVDERNNEQFF
many	.	TRBV11-2	TRBJ2-7	TGTGCCAGCAGCCGCTCGAGGGGCGACTACGAGCAGTACTTC	CASSRSRGDYEQYF
many	.	TRBV4-3	TRBJ1-6	TGCGCCAGCAGCCAAGATGCCGGATCACCCCTCCACTTT	CASSQDAGSPLHF
.	.	TRBV7-8	TRBJ2-7	TGTGCCAGCAGCCCCAGGACAGAGACCTACGAGCAGTACTTC	CASSPRTETYEQYF
medium-sized	.	TRBV21-1	TRBJ2-1	TGTGCCAGCAGCAGAACTGAGCCCCCTATAGGCGGGCAGTTCTTC	CASSRTEPPIGGQFF
few	TRBD1	TRBV5-1	TRBJ2-5	TGCGCCAGCAGCCCGGACAGGGGTGGAAAGACCCAGTACTTC	CASSPDRGGKTQYF
few	.	TRBV7-2	TRBJ1-5	TGTGCCAGCAGCCGGGGACAAGATAGCAATCAGCCCCAGCATTTT	CASSRGQDSNQPQHF
many	TRBD1	TRBV29-1	TRBJ1-1	TGCAGCGTTCAATCGGGACAGGGGGCTAACACTGAAGCTTTCTTT	CSVQSGQGANTEAFF
many	.	TRBV20-1	TRBJ1-2	TGCAGTGCCCCCGGACCGGAGTCCGGCTACACCTTC	CSAPGPESGYTF
.	.	TRBV12-3/TRBV12-4	TRBJ1-4	TGTGCCAGCAGTTTTGCTAGCGGGACTGGCAATGAAAAACTGTTTTTT	CASSFASGTGNEKLFF
many	TRBD1	TRBV20-1	TRBJ1-5	TGCAGTGCTAAACCGGGACAGAGAAATCAGCCCCAGCATTTT	CSAKPGQRNQPQHF
.	.	TRBV7-9	TRBJ2-3	TGTGCCAGCAGCATAGAGGTATCAGGCGGGTATTTT	CASSIEVSGGYF
many	.	TRBV6-1	TRBJ2-7	TGTGCCCCCTGGACAAATTCCTACGAGCAGTACTTC	CAPWTNSYEQYF
.	TRBD1	TRBV7-2	TRBJ1-2	TGTGCCAGCAGCCTCTTCCTGACAGGGGGCTATGGCTACACCTTC	CASSLFLTGGYGYTF
.	.	TRBV6-2/TRBV6-3	TRBJ1-2	TGTGCCAGCAGCCTTGACGGCGGGTATGGCTACACCTTC	CASSLDGGYGYTF
few	TRBD2	TRBV20-1	TRBJ2-7	TGCAGTGCTAGTGCTAGCGGGGGTAACGAGCAGTACTTC	CSASASGGNEQYF
.	.	TRBV3-1	TRBJ1-2	TGTGCCAGCAGCCACCCCAACACGTATGGCTACACCTTC	CASSHPNTYGYTF
few	TRBD2	TRBV14	TRBJ2-5	TGTGCCAGCAGCAAGACTAGCGGGGGTTCGGAGACCCAGTACTTC	CASSKTSGGSETQYF
few	TRBD1	TRBV29-1	TRBJ2-1	TGCAGCGTTGAGATCACAGGGGATGAGCAGTTCTTC	CSVEITGDEQFF
many	.	TRBV7-9	TRBJ2-1	TGTGCCAGCAGCTTAGGGCAGGGGAAGTACAATGAGCAGTTCTTC	CASSLGQGKYNEQFF
many	.	TRBV12-3/TRBV12-4	TRBJ2-7	TGTGCCAGCACCCACAGCAAATACTACGAGCAGTACTTC	CASTHSKYYEQYF
many	.	TRBV2	TRBJ1-6	TGTGCCAGCAGTGAAGATAGCTCCTATAATTCACCCCTCCACTTT	CASSEDSSYNSPLHF
medium-sized	.	TRBV6-5	TRBJ2-3	TGTGCCAGCAGCTCAGGGAGCACAGATACGCAGTATTTT	CASSSGSTDTQYF
many	TRBD1	TRBV20-1	TRBJ2-3	TGCAGTGCTAGTGTCGGGACAGGGATAGGAGATACGCAGTATTTT	CSASVGTGIGDTQYF
many	.	TRBV12-3/TRBV12-4	TRBJ2-2	TGTGCCAGCAGATCTAGCGAGAACACCGGGGAGCTGTTTTTT	CASRSSENTGELFF
few	.	TRBV5-6	TRBJ2-5	TGTGCCAGCAGGCCCGGGACTGTCGACCAAGAGACCCAGTACTTC	CASRPGTVDQETQYF
many	.	TRBV20-1	TRBJ2-5	TGCAGTGCTAACCGGGGGCCCCAAGAGACCCAGTACTTC	CSANRGPQETQYF
many	.	TRBV29-1	TRBJ2-4	TGCAGCGTTGAAGACTGGGGAGCCAAAAACATTCAGTACTTC	CSVEDWGAKNIQYF
many	TRBD1	TRBV29-1	TRBJ1-2	TGCAGCGTTGGGCAGGGGGCGCGTGGCTACACCTTC	CSVGQGARGYTF
few	.	TRBV7-8	TRBJ1-6	TGTGCCAGCACCCCCCCGGGGCGCTCCTATAATTCACCCCTCCACTTT	CASTPPGRSYNSPLHF
.	.	TRBV19	TRBJ1-5	TGTGCCAGTAGTATCACGGCTAATCAGCCCCAGCATTTT	CASSITANQPQHF
many	TRBD1	TRBV5-1	TRBJ2-5	TGCGCCAGCAGCTTCGGACAGGGGAGATATCAAGAGACCCAGTACTTC	CASSFGQGRYQETQYF
many	.	TRBV29-1	TRBJ1-1	TGCAGCGTTGGACCGTCGAACACTGAAGCTTTCTTT	CSVGPSNTEAFF
many	TRBD1	TRBV6-6	TRBJ2-1	TGTGCCAGTGGGACAGGGCCAATTTGGGAGCAGTTCTTC	CASGTGPIWEQFF
few	.	TRBV24-1	TRBJ1-5	TGTGCCACCAGTGACAGGACTCGACAGCCCCAGCATTTT	CATSDRTRQPQHF
.	TRBD1	TRBV4-3	TRBJ1-4	TGCGCCAGCAGCCATGCAACAGGGGGGACTAATGAAAAACTGTTTTTT	CASSHATGGTNEKLFF
many	.	TRBV4-2	TRBJ2-2	TGTGCCAGCAGCCAAGAAACCGGGGAGCTGTTTTTT	CASSQETGELFF
few	.	TRBV5-1	TRBJ2-3	TGCGCCAGCAGCTTTCGAGGAGGGGGCGGAGATACGCAGTATTTT	CASSFRGGGGDTQYF